This T cell receptor (beta chain) was observed in a study of cytomegalovirus exposure and HLA in healthy donors. Study as a whole: When 300 to 500 donors were genotyped, roughly 82% of them were found to fall in the Caucasian-associated ancestry cluster.

With 60 Vbeta and 13 Jbeta primers, the PCR was carried out. In the authors' methods: Later, an analysis found about 80 million unique TCR beta chains, and about 9.9 million of these were shared. Libraries were prepared by immunoSEQ multiplex PCR; TCRdb keeps only in-frame clonotypes and omits some of them. The DNA gave D and trimming, while V, J and clone size come from that table. The repertoire has about 110,000 clones, over 65% of them found once; the top ten carry 13%. Overall study results and limits: Per a prior analysis, the majority of TCR beta V segments were productive roughly 87% or roughly 30% of the time. The investigators catalogued 150 to 200 TCR beta chains as cytomegalovirus-associated.

This CDR3 region has 12 residues. Germline CDR1 is MNHNS and CDR2 is SASEGT. The junction had 5 bases not matched to a gene; V was cut back by 11 bases and J by 4 bases. A note on this clone: Antigen unknown.

Sequenced sample: PBMCs. The chain combines TRBV6-1 with TRBJ1-2; TRBD1 matches 9 bases. The receptor was derived from a man aged 25-45 years in good health and CMV-seropositive. CDR3: CAGGQGPYGYTF. Here the CDR3 DNA reads TGTGCCGGAGGACAGGGGCCCTATGGCTACACCTTC.